The clone carrying this TCR beta chain was observed a handful of times. What it recognizes is unknown. At one end the junction does not follow the germline gene, possibly because of a read error. From 5'RACE with constant-segment primers came TCR alpha and TCR beta cDNA libraries that carried sample barcodes and UMIs. TCRdb recomputed calls from the 5' RACE reads with MiXCR, one row per CDR3 protein. The sample has 550,000 to 600,000 distinct CDR3 sequences, about 20% seen once. The data belong to a study of T-cell memory formation after mild COVID-19. The overall study: There were largely donor-specific TCR clusters.

Study-wide findings and caveats: The pre-infection memory compartment contained some responding clones, suggesting cross-reactive memory joined.

Germline values: CDR1 SGHTA, CDR2 FQGNSA. The CDR3 runs 15 residues. The sequence was obtained from an adult woman who had mild COVID-19 (a few samples of this study predate the infection). Cell type and time point are not known. The chain combines TRBV7-2 with TRBJ2-3; the match to TRBD2 covers 8 bases. Sequencing used PBMCs or a T cell subset sorted from them (not recorded which). The CDR3, as DNA: TGTGCCAGCAGCCCCCTCTGGACTAGCAGAGATACGCAGTATTTT. Protein sequence: CASSPLWTSRDTQYF. The variable domain in full, with the rest retrieved from reference TRBV7-2 and TRBJ2-3, is GAGVSQSPSNKVTEKGKDVELRCDPISGHTALYWYRQSLGQGLEFLIYFQGNSAPDKSGLPSDRFSAERTGGSVSTLTIQRTQQEDSAVYLCASSPLWTSRDTQYFGPGTRLTVL.